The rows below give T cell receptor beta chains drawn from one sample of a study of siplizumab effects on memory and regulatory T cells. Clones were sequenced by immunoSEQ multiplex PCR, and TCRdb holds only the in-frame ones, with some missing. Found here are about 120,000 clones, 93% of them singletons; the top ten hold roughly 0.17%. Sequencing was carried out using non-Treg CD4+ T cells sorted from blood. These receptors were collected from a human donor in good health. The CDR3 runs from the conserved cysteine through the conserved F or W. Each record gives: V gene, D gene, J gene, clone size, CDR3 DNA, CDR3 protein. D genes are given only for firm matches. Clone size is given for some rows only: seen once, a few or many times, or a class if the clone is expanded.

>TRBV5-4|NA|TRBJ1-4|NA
TGTGCCAGCAGCTTGGGGGCAACTAATGAAAAACTGTTTTTT
CASSLGATNEKLFF
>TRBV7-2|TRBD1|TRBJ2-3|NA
TGTGCCAGCAGCCAACAGGGGAGCACAGATACGCAGTATTTT
CASSQQGSTDTQYF
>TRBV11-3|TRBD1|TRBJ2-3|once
TGTGCCAGCAGCTTAGACCCGACAGGGGGCGATACGCAGTATTTT
CASSLDPTGGDTQYF
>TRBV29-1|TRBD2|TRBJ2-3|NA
TGCAGCGTTGAGGGCAGGGAGGGAGATACGCAGTATTTT
CSVEGREGDTQYF
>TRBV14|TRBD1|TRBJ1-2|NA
TGTGCCAGCAGCAACAGGGGGCATGGCTACACCTTC
CASSNRGHGYTF
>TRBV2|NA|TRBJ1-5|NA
TGTGCCAGCAGTGCAGGGGTCAACAATCAGCCCCAGCATTTT
CASSAGVNNQPQHF
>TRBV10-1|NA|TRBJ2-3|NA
TGCGCCAGCAGTGAGGGCACAGATACGCAGTATTTT
CASSEGTDTQYF
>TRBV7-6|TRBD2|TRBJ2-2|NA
TGTGCCAGCAGCCCGCGAGGATCGGGGGGGCCAGGCGGGGAGCTGTTTTTT
CASSPRGSGGPGGELFF
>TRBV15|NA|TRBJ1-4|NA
TGTGCCACCAGCAGAGCCCGTTGGGAAAAACTGTTTTTT
CATSRARWEKLFF
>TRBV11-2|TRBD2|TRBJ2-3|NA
TGTGCCAGCAGCTTAGTGGGGACTACTCGACATACGCAGTATTTT
CASSLVGTTRHTQYF
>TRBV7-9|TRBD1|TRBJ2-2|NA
TGTGCCAGCAGCTTTTTTCCGACAGGGGTCGGGGAGCTGTTTTTT
CASSFFPTGVGELFF
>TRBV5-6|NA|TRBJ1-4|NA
TGTGCCAGCAGCTCGGCCCCTAATGAAAAACTGTTTTTT
CASSSAPNEKLFF
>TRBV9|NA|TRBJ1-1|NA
TGTGCCAGCAGCGTAGAAGTTAACACTGAAGCTTTCTTT
CASSVEVNTEAFF
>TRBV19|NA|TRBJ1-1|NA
TGTGCCAGTCTGACAGCTAAGAACACTGAAGCTTTCTTT
CASLTAKNTEAFF